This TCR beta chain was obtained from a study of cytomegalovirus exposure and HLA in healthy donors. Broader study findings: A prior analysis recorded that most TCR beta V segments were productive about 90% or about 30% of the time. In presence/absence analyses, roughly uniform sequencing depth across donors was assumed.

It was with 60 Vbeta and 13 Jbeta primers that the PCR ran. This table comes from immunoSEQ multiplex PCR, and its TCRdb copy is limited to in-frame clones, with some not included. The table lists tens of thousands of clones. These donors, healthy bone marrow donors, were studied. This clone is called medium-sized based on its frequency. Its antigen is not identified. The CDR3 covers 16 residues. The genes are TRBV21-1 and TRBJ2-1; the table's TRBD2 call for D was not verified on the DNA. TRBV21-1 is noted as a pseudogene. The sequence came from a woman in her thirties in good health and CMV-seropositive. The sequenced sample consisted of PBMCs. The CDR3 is CASSDRLAGADNEQFF. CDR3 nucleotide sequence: TGTGCCAGCAGCGATCGACTAGCGGGAGCGGACAATGAGCAGTTCTTC.